The rows below give T cell receptor beta chains drawn from one sample of a study of shared clonotypes between healthy human individuals. The repertoire was sequenced with immunoSEQ multiplex PCR; TCRdb's copy has only in-frame clones and lacks some. The sample consists of about 820,000 clones, over 90% of them appearing once. Sequencing input: naive CD8+ T cells sorted from blood. The origin of the receptors is a man aged 25 to 40 in good health. Each CDR3 is given with its conserved first and last residue. A D gene is named only where the DNA matches it firmly. A row's size may be missing; if present it is once, few, many or a size class.

j_call d_call clone_size v_call cdr3_aa cdr3_nt
TRBJ2-6 TRBD1 . TRBV7-2 CASSYQGDNPHVLTF TGTGCCAGCAGTTACCAGGGGGACAATCCCCACGTCCTGACTTTC
TRBJ2-7 . . TRBV28 CASSSIEGHYEQYF TGTGCCAGCAGTTCCATCGAGGGCCACTACGAGCAGTACTTC
TRBJ2-3 TRBD2 . TRBV27 CASSSFLTSGIEDTQYF TGTGCCAGCAGTTCCTTCTTGACTAGCGGGATCGAAGATACGCAGTATTTT
TRBJ2-2 . . TRBV4-3 CASSQDLRGIGELFF TGCGCCAGCAGCCAAGATCTTCGCGGAATCGGGGAGCTGTTTTTT
TRBJ2-2 TRBD1 . TRBV10-1 CANRIPQGAGTGELFF TGCGCCAACAGGATCCCACAGGGGGCAGGCACCGGGGAGCTGTTTTTT
TRBJ1-2 . . TRBV28 CASSLGEYGYTF TGTGCCAGCAGTTTAGGGGAGTATGGCTACACCTTC
TRBJ2-7 . . TRBV11-2 CASSLTPTGAYEQYF TGTGCCAGCAGCTTAACCCCGACAGGCGCCTACGAGCAGTACTTC
TRBJ2-2 TRBD2 . TRBV11-3 CASSSPLGRAGTGELFF TGTGCCAGCAGCTCCCCTCTAGGGAGGGCGGGCACCGGGGAGCTGTTTTTT
TRBJ2-2 TRBD1 once TRBV27 CASSAGTGGGFRTGELFF TGTGCCAGCAGTGCCGGGACAGGGGGAGGATTTAGGACCGGGGAGCTGTTTTTT
TRBJ1-2 TRBD1 . TRBV27 CASSLKGTGGRGGYTF TGTGCCAGCAGTTTGAAAGGGACAGGGGGCCGGGGTGGCTACACCTTC
TRBJ1-3 . . TRBV27 CASSHLGGNTIYF TGTGCCAGCAGTCACCTCGGGGGAAACACCATATATTTT
TRBJ1-2 . . TRBV11-2 CASSSSEGGVDDYGYTF TGTGCCAGCAGCTCATCCGAGGGAGGGGTAGACGACTATGGCTACACCTTC
TRBJ1-1 TRBD1 . TRBV6-1 CASYGTGVWYEAFF TGTGCCAGCTACGGGACAGGGGTGTGGTATGAAGCTTTCTTT
TRBJ2-7 . . TRBV27 CASSLGGPASQYF TGTGCCAGCAGTTTGGGGGGGCCCGCCAGCCAGTACTTC
TRBJ2-3 . . TRBV5-4 CASSFHTDTQYF TGTGCCAGCAGCTTTCACACAGATACGCAGTATTTT
TRBJ1-5 TRBD1 . TRBV6-5 CASSYGQGYQPQHF TGTGCCAGCAGTTACGGACAGGGTTATCAGCCCCAGCATTTT
TRBJ2-3 TRBD2 . TRBV11-2 CASSLLAGGPADTQYF TGTGCCAGCAGCCTTCTAGCGGGAGGGCCCGCAGATACGCAGTATTTT
TRBJ1-4 . . TRBV9 CASSATQTTNEKLFF TGTGCCAGCAGCGCGACACAGACAACTAATGAAAAACTGTTTTTT
TRBJ2-3 . . TRBV27 CASRQPSVTDTQYF TGTGCCAGCAGGCAACCTAGCGTCACAGATACGCAGTATTTT
TRBJ2-1 . . TRBV5-1 CASSLDSQDYNEQFF TGCGCCAGCAGCCTGGACTCTCAGGACTACAATGAGCAGTTCTTC
TRBJ2-7 . once TRBV7-9 CASSFGDEQYF TGTGCCAGCAGCTTTGGGGACGAGCAGTACTTC
TRBJ1-1 . . TRBV5-5 CASSFSPRDLMNTEAFF TGTGCCAGCAGCTTCTCCCCCAGGGACCTCATGAACACTGAAGCTTTCTTT
TRBJ1-2 . once TRBV27 CASSLDYRVGYGYTF TGTGCCAGCAGTTTGGACTACAGGGTAGGGTATGGCTACACCTTC
TRBJ2-1 . . TRBV6-5 CASSYSRGAYNEQFF TGTGCCAGCAGTTACTCGAGGGGGGCGTACAATGAGCAGTTCTTC
TRBJ2-7 TRBD2 . TRBV15 CATSRDRTSGRASGYEQYF TGTGCCACCAGCAGAGATAGGACTAGCGGGAGGGCATCGGGGTACGAGCAGTACTTC
TRBJ1-4 TRBD1 . TRBV15 CATSRGQGTNEKLFF TGTGCCACCAGCAGAGGACAGGGAACTAATGAAAAACTGTTTTTT
TRBJ2-1 . . TRBV25-1 CATDGGRQPYNEQFF TGTGCCACCGACGGGGGGCGTCAACCCTACAATGAGCAGTTCTTC
TRBJ2-3 . . TRBV5-4 CASSGDNTDTQYF TGTGCCAGCAGCGGGGACAACACAGATACGCAGTATTTT
TRBJ1-1 TRBD1 . TRBV9 CASSVRVDREDTEAFF TGTGCCAGCAGCGTACGAGTCGACAGGGAAGACACTGAAGCTTTCTTT
TRBJ2-7 TRBD1 . TRBV27 CASSFQGQGVGYEQYF TGTGCCAGCAGTTTCCAAGGACAGGGGGTAGGATACGAGCAGTACTTC
TRBJ2-1 TRBD2 once TRBV7-9 CASSLPKTSGNPNEQFF TGTGCCAGCAGCTTGCCGAAGACTAGCGGGAACCCCAATGAGCAGTTCTTC
TRBJ2-7 TRBD2 . TRBV7-2 CASSTRTSGLSYEQYF TGTGCCAGCAGCACTCGGACTAGCGGACTTTCCTACGAGCAGTACTTC
TRBJ2-3 . . TRBV7-3 CASSLKGSDTQYF TGTGCCAGCAGCTTAAAGGGGTCAGATACGCAGTATTTT
TRBJ1-5 . . TRBV27 CASSGHINQPQHF TGTGCCAGCAGTGGTCATATCAATCAGCCCCAGCATTTT
TRBJ2-3 TRBD2 . TRBV5-5 CASSPTSGFTDTQYF TGTGCCAGCAGCCCGACTAGCGGATTCACAGATACGCAGTATTTT
TRBJ2-1 TRBD2 many TRBV4-1 CASTQLAVGYNEQFF TGCGCCAGCACCCAACTAGCGGTGGGCTACAATGAGCAGTTCTTC
TRBJ2-7 TRBD2 many TRBV27 CASKTSGSFPEQYF TGTGCCAGCAAAACGAGCGGGAGCTTTCCCGAGCAGTACTTC